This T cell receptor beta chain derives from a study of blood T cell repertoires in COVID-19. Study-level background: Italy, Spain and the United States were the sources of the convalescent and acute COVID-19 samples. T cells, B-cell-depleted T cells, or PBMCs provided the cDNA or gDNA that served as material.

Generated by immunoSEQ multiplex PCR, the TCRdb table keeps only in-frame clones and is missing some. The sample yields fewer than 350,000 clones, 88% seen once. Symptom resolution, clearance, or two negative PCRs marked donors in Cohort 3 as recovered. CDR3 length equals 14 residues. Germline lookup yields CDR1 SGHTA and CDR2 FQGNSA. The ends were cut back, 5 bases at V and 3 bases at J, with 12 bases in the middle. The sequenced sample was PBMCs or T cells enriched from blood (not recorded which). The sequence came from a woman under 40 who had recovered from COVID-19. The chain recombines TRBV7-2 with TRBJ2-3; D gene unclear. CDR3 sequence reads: CASSRNPGTDTQYF. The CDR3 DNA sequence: TGTGCCAGCAGCCGTAATCCCGGGACAGATACGCAGTATTTT.